The 5 T cell receptor beta chains listed next were all sequenced from one sample in a study of T cell responses to AZD1222 COVID-19 vaccine. Sequencing used immunoSEQ multiplex PCR; TCRdb keeps in-frame clones, though not all of them. The sample consists of around 130,000 clones, 88% of them appearing once. The input for sequencing was peripheral blood, taken 28 days after the second AZD1222 dose. The receptors come from an adult who received the AZD1222 COVID-19 vaccine.

The genes are TRBV29-1 and TRBJ2-1; 8 bases agree with TRBD2. This CDR3 has 20 amino acids. V was clipped by 0 bases and J by 1 base; unmatched bases: 17. Germline-derived CDR1 and CDR2 are SQVTM and ANQGSEA. This CDR3 is CSVEDILPSSGSVSYNEQFF. The CDR3 DNA follows: TGCAGCGTTGAAGATATTCTTCCCTCCAGCGGGAGCGTATCCTACAATGAGCAGTTCTTC.

J is TRBJ1-5 and V is TRBV27; 9 bases fit TRBD1. CDR1 is MNHEY, CDR2 SMNVEV, per germline (reference sequence). This CDR3 is built from 15 residues. Trimming removed 6 bases from V and 6 bases from J; junction bases left unmatched: 9. The CDR3 loop is CASSKFTGGGQPQHF. CDR3 DNA: TGTGCCAGCAGCAAATTTACAGGGGGCGGTCAGCCCCAGCATTTT.

V and J are TRBV24-1 and TRBJ2-2; the D is unclear. Germline CDR1 KGHDR, CDR2 SFDVKD. This CDR3 is 13 amino acids long. Trimming cost V 3 bases and J 7 bases, with 8 bases left between them. CDR3: CATSDPRSGELFF. DNA for the CDR3: TGTGCCACCAGTGATCCCCGCAGCGGGGAGCTGTTTTTT.

This chain links TRBV5-6 with TRBJ1-2, with TRBD1 identical over 7 bases. Losses at the gene ends were 7 bases for V and 7 bases for J; bases not matched to a gene: 10. Looked up from germline, CDR1 is SGHDT and CDR2 is YYEEEE. The CDR3 spans 13 residues. DNA of the CDR3: TGTGCCAGCTCCCCGGTAGGGGGCGCTGGCTACACCTTC. It is translated as CASSPVGGAGYTF. Full variable domain (remainder filled in from reference TRBV5-6 and TRBJ1-2): DAGVTQSPTHLIKTRGQQVTLRCSPKSGHDTVSWYQQALGQGPQFIFQYYEEEERQRGNFPDRFSGHQFPNYSSELNVNALLLGDSALYLCASSPVGGAGYTFGSGTRLTVV.

The CDR3 sequence: CASSLGGDRGNYGYTF. The CDR3 bases are TGTGCCAGCAGCTTAGGCGGAGACAGGGGGAACTATGGCTACACCTTC. The chain is built from TRBV7-9 and TRBJ1-2; 9 bases are a match to TRBD1. Germline CDR1 SEHNR, CDR2 FQNEAQ (reference sequence). This CDR3 is 16 amino acids long. V lost 1 base and J lost 2; bases outside the gene matches: 5.